The 7 T cell receptor beta chains below were found in one sample sequenced in a study of beta chain features in type 1 diabetes. Whole-study results and caveats: The study found moderately but significantly shorter TCRB CDR3s in all four CD4+ subsets of Type 1 diabetes patients.

Antigens of these TCRs are unknown. Every isolated RNA sample was fully reverse transcribed, so sequencing captured expressed TCRB transcripts. Repertoires were generated with immunoSEQ multiplex PCR, while TCRdb's copy carries only in-frame clones and drops some. The profile shows 300,000 or so clones, about 13% of them singletons. Sequenced material: naive CD4+ T cells from blood. The receptors shown here come from a woman aged 18-30 years with type 1 diabetes.

The chain couples TRBV19 to TRBJ2-5, with 9 nucleotides matching TRBD1. The CDR3 is 13 residues long. Germline CDR1 LNHDA, CDR2 SQIVND (reference sequence). Trimming took 11 bases from V and 5 from J; bases not matched to a gene: 9. CDR3 protein: CAGPGTGCETQYF. For the CDR3, the DNA is TGTGCCGGCCCCGGGACAGGGTGCGAGACCCAGTACTTC.

In the case of this clone: One end of the junction does not line up with germline, which may come from a read error. The chain is built from TRBV9 and TRBJ2-5, with TRBD2 matching 8 bases. Per germline, CDR1 SGDLS and CDR2 YYNGEE. The CDR3 extends over 17 amino acids. The CDR3 sequence is CASNVGDSGIFGETQYF. In nucleotides, the CDR3 is TGTGCCAGCAACGTAGGCGATAGCGGGATTTTCGGTGAGACCCAGTACTTC.

This clone was recorded a few times. The J gene is TRBJ2-1, the V gene TRBV25-1; perhaps TRBD2 as D (5 bases). The CDR3 totals 14 residues. Trimming stripped 8 bases from V and 5 bases from J, with 16 bases between. Germline CDR1 and CDR2: MGHDK and SYGVNS. In DNA, the CDR3 is TGTGCCAGCTACCACAGCGGAACAGACAATGAGCAGTTCTTC. Its translation is CASYHSGTDNEQFF.

The chain uses TRBV29-1 and TRBJ1-4; the D gene is possibly TRBD1 (5 bases). Trimming cost V 7 bases and J 8 bases, with 14 bases left between them. The CDR3 spans 12 residues. Per the germline V gene, CDR1 is SQVTM and CDR2 is ANQGSEA. This CDR3 reads CSAMGLGEKLFF. In nucleotides, the CDR3 is TGCAGCGCAATGGGGCTGGGGGAAAAACTGTTTTTT.

This clone was detected a few times. J is TRBJ2-1 and V is TRBV12-5, with D unclear. Germline V CDR1 and CDR2: LGHNT, FRNRAP. The CDR3 runs to 16 residues. V was pared by 0 bases and J by 0 bases, with 9 bases between. The CDR3 bases are TGTGCTAGTGGTTTGGTACTGAGAAGCTCCTACAATGAGCAGTTCTTC. Its protein is CASGLVLRSSYNEQFF.

The J gene is TRBJ2-1, the V gene TRBV9, with TRBD2 matching over 7 bases. In germline, CDR1 is SGDLS, CDR2 YYNGEE. This CDR3 contains 16 residues. Germline trimming cut 0 bases from V and 9 bases from J; bases unmatched to any gene: 12. This chain's CDR3 is CASSVARGRGYSEQFF. CDR3 nucleotide sequence: TGTGCCAGCAGCGTAGCCCGCGGGAGAGGATATAGTGAGCAGTTCTTC.

The chain combines TRBV10-3 with TRBJ2-3, with 9 bases identical to TRBD2. CDR3 length: 13 amino acids. Trimming took 4 bases from V and 4 from J; bases not matched to a gene: 0. Germline assignment: CDR1 ENHRY and CDR2 SYGVKD. The CDR3 nucleotides are TGTGCCATCAGTGTAGCGGGAGCAGATACGCAGTATTTT. Translated: CAISVAGADTQYF.